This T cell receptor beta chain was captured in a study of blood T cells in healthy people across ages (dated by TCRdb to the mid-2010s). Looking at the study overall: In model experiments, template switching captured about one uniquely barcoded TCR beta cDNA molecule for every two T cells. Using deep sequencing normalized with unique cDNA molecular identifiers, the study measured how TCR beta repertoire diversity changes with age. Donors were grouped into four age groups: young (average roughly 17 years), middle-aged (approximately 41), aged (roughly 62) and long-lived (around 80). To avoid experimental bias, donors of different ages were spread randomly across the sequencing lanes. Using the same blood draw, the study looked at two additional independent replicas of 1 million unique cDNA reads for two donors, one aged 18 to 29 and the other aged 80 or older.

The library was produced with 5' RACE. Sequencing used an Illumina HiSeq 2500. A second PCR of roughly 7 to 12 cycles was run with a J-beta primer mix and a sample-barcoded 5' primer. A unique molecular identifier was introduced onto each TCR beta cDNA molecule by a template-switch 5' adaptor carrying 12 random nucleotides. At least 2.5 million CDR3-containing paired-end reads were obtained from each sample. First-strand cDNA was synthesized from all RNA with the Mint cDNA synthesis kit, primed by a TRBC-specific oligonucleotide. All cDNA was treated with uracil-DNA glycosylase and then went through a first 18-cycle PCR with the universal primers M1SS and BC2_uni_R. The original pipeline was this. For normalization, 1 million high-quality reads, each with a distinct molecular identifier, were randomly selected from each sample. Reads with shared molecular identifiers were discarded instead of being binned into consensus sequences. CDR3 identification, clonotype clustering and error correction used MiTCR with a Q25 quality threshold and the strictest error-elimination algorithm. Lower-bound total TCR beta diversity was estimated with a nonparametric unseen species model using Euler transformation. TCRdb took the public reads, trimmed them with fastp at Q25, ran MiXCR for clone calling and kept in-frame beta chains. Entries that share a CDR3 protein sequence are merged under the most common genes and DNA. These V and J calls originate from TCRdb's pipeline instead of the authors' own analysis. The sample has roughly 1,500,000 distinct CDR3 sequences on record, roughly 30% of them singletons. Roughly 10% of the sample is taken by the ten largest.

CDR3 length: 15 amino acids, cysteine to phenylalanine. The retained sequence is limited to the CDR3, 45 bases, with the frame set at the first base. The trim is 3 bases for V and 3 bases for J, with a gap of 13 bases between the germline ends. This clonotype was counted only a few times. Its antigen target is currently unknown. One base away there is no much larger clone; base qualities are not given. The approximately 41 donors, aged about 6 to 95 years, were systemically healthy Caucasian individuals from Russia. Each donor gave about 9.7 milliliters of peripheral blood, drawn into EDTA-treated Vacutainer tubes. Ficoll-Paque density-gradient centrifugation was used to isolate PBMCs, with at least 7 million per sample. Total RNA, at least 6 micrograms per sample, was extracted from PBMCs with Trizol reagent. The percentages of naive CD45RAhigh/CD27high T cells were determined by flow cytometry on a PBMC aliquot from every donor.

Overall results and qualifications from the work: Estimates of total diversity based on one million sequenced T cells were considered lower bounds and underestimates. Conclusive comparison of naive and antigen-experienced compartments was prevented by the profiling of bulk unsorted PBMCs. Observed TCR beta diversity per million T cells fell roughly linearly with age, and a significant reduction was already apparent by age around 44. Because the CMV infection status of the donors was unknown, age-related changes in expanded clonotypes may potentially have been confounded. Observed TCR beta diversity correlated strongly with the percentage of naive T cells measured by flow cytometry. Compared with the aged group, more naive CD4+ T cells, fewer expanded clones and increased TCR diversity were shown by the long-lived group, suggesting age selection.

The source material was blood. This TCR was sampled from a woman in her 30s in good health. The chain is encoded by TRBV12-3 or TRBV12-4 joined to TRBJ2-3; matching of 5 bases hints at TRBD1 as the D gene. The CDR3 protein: CASSLGAGLTDTQYF. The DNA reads TGTGCCAGCAGTTTGGGCGCAGGGCTGACAGATACGCAGTATTTT.